The clone carrying this T cell receptor (beta chain) was observed at least ten times. As yet, its antigen is unknown. Preparing the TCRbeta library involved the use of unique molecular identifiers. Each CDR3 protein is one row after TCRdb ran MiXCR on the PCR reads. The data contain about 70,000 distinct CDR3 sequences, about a tenth of them singletons. The sample is drawn from a study of T-cell reconstitution after alpha-beta-depleted transplantation in children. Study-wide results and limits: It was surviving recipient T cells and thymic progenitors that gave some patients high TCRbeta diversity at day 60. Where alpha-beta T cells came from about two months after transplant was reportedly several hundred expanded graft clones.

The length of the CDR3 is 11 residues. V was cut by 0 bases and J by 9 bases, with 2 bases left in between. Germline lookup yields CDR1 LGHDT and CDR2 YNNKEL (reference sequence). The TCR sequence derives from a boy under 18 with acute myeloid leukemia, due to receive a stem cell transplant. The chain uses TRBV3-1 and TRBJ2-2; D is uncertain. The sequences come from PBMCs, collected before TCRalphabeta/CD19-depleted stem cell transplant. The CDR3: CASSQERELFF. In DNA form, the CDR3 reads TGTGCCAGCAGCCAAGAAAGGGAGCTGTTTTTT.